The 3 T cell receptor beta chains listed next were all sequenced from one sample in a study of control samples from healthy donors and cancer patients. TCRdb's table, derived via immunoSEQ multiplex PCR, lists solely in-frame clones and lacks some. The profile shows 150,000 to 200,000 clones, around 93% of them singletons. The sequenced sample was blood. The receptors shown here come from an older woman in good health.

The chain is built from TRBV6-6 and TRBJ1-2, with TRBD1 matching 7 bases. V dropped 6 bases and J dropped 0; count of bases not matched to a gene: 7. The CDR3 loop spans 15 amino acids. Germline V lookup: CDR1 MNHNY, CDR2 SVGAGI (reference sequence). In DNA, the CDR3 is TGTGCCAGCAGCAAGACAGGGCCAGCTAACTATGGCTACACCTTC. Translated, it gives CASSKTGPANYGYTF.

The V call is TRBV5-1, the J call TRBJ2-5; D gene uncertain. The CDR3 extends over 17 amino acids. Germline CDR1 and CDR2: SGHRS and YFSETQ. V was trimmed by 0 bases and J by 2 bases, leaving 17 bases between them. CDR3 coding DNA: TGCGCCAGCAGCTTGGCGGCGGATCGAGGCCCACAAGAGACCCAGTACTTC. Translation gives CASSLAADRGPQETQYF.

The J gene is TRBJ2-2, the V gene TRBV24-1, with 8 bases that match TRBD1. Germline V gene lookup returns CDR1 KGHDR and CDR2 SFDVKD. V lost 7 bases, J lost 1 base, and 4 bases stayed unmatched. The length of the CDR3 is 15 residues. The CDR3 DNA reads TGTGCCACCAGCCCCGGGACAGGGAACACCGGGGAGCTGTTTTTT. Its translation: CATSPGTGNTGELFF.